This passage covers 10 T cell receptor beta chains from one sample sequenced in a study of CD8+CD57+ T cells in acquired aplastic anemia. Researchers used genomic DNA as the template to profile TCR beta VDJ and CDR3. MiXCR was run by TCRdb on the reads, yielding one entry per CDR3 protein. This table has hundreds of thousands of distinct CDR3 sequences, under 80% appearing once. The sequenced sample consisted of sorted CD4+, CD8+, or CD8+CD57+ T cells (not recorded which) from PBMCs. All receptors derive from a human donor in good health, serving as a control.

This clonotype was recorded many times. The chain recombines TRBV29-1 with TRBJ2-7; D perhaps matches TRBD1 (7 bases). CDR3 size: 15 residues. V was cut by 5 bases and J by 1 base, with 18 bases left in between. Germline V gene lookup returns CDR1 SQVTM and CDR2 ANQGSEA. The CDR3 region is CSVSDPGGSSYEQYF. The CDR3 DNA sequence: TGCAGCGTTTCAGACCCAGGGGGGAGTTCCTACGAGCAGTACTTC.

Turning to this clonotype: The conserved closing phenylalanine or tryptophan is absent in this CDR3, likely reflecting a read error. The DNA is left out, because the CDR3 cannot be placed on it with certainty; the CDR3 is given as TCRdb lists it. This chain joins TRBV7-7 and TRBJ2-7; the D call of TRBD1 is as the table states it, not checked on the DNA. The CDR3 length equals 13 residues, ends included. Germline V gene lookup returns CDR1 SSHAT and CDR2 FNYEAQ (reference sequence). The CDR3 is CASSSAGQGGETQ.

This chain links TRBV6-2 or TRBV6-3 with TRBJ2-7; D gene unclear. CDR1 MNHEY and CDR2 SVGEGT come from the germline V gene. V lost 5 bases and J 3 bases, leaving 8 bases between the germline ends. The length of the CDR3 is 12 residues. This chain's CDR3 is CASSPDGYEQYV. The CDR3, as DNA: TGTGCCAGCAGTCCAGACGGCTACGAGCAGTACGTC.

The chain has TRBV9 and TRBJ2-5; 11 nucleotides align to TRBD2. Germline lookup yields CDR1 SGDLS and CDR2 YYNGEE. V dropped 3 bases and J dropped 3; count of bases not matched to a gene: 13. CDR3 size: 18 residues. CDR3 sequence (DNA): TGTGCCAGCAGCGCGAGACTAGCGGGGTACAATGAGGAAGAGACCCAGTACTTC. Amino acids: CASSARLAGYNEEETQYF. The variable domain in full, completed from reference TRBV9 and TRBJ2-5, reads DSGVTQTPKHLITATGQRVTLRCSPRSGDLSVYWYQQSLDQGLQFLIQYYNGEERAKGNILERFSAQQFPDLHSELNLSSLELGDSALYFCASSARLAGYNEEETQYFGPGTRLLVL.

This chain joins TRBV10-3 and TRBJ1-2, with D possibly matching TRBD1 (6 bases). The germline CDR1 and CDR2 sequences are ENHRY and SYGVKD. This CDR3 region has 14 residues. V lost 4 bases and J 2 bases, leaving 11 bases between the germline ends. The DNA of the CDR3 is TGTGCCATCAGTGTACACGACAGGAACTATGGCTACACCTTC. Its protein product is CAISVHDRNYGYTF.

The chain is built from TRBV6-5 and TRBJ2-7; no clear D gene. The CDR3 is made up of 15 amino acids. Trimming took off 0 bases at V and 9 bases at J, with 18 bases between the two ends. Per germline, CDR1 MNHEY and CDR2 SVGAGI. The CDR3 DNA follows: TGTGCCAGCAGTTACTCCCTCCGACCGCCAGATGGGCAGTACTTC. Protein: CASSYSLRPPDGQYF.

A word on this clonotype: It is unclear where the CDR3 begins or ends on the DNA, so no DNA is shown, and the CDR3 is as TCRdb lists it. J is TRBJ1-2 and V is TRBV19; TRBD1 is the table's D call and was not checked against the DNA. Germline V gene sequence: CDR1 LNHDA, CDR2 SQIVND (reference sequence). The CDR3 comprises 17 residues, both ends counted. CDR3 in amino acids: CASTGQGYQPQHFGDAF.

J is TRBJ2-5 and V is TRBV20-1; D perhaps matches TRBD1 (5 bases). Trimming stripped 5 bases from V and 5 bases from J, with 24 bases between. CDR3 size: 16 residues. The germline CDR1 and CDR2 sequences are DFQATT and SNEGSKA (reference sequence). The CDR3, as DNA: TGCAGTGCTCAGGGTAGTAATCAGCCCCGTACGGAGACCCAGTACTTC. Its protein product is CSAQGSNQPRTETQYF.

This rearrangement joins TRBV7-8 to TRBJ1-2; D is possibly TRBD1 (6 bases). This CDR3 is built from 15 residues. Looked up from germline, CDR1 is SGHVS and CDR2 is FQNEAQ. V lost 6 bases and J 5 bases, leaving 19 bases between the germline ends. The CDR3 is CASRQTRDKWYGYTF. CDR3 in DNA: TGTGCCAGCAGGCAGACGAGGGACAAATGGTATGGCTACACCTTC.

Points on this clonotype: This CDR3 fails to terminate in the conserved phenylalanine or tryptophan, so it likely reflects a read error. J is TRBJ2-5 and V is TRBV29-1; tentatively, D is TRBD2 (6 bases). V was shortened by 7 bases and J by 10 bases, with 19 bases between the two germline ends. Germline V gene data show CDR1 as SQVTM and CDR2 as ANQGSEA. This CDR3 region has 12 residues. In DNA form, the CDR3 reads TGCAGCGCGGGGGTCAGCCATGAGTACCAGTACTGC. This gives the protein CSAGVSHEYQYC.